This TCR beta chain is drawn from a study of OX40 agonist ivuxolimab in advanced cancers. CDR1 GTSNPN and CDR2 SVGIG come from the germline V gene (reference sequence). CDR3 length equals 13 residues. V trimming: 5 bases; J trimming: 4 bases; junction bases outside the gene matches: 7. Sequencing used immunoSEQ multiplex PCR; TCRdb keeps in-frame clones, though not all of them. The table records around 69,000 clones, roughly 88% of them present only once. This sequence originates from an adult with an advanced solid tumor such as melanoma, head and neck, liver or kidney cancer. Sequenced material: CD4+ or CD8+ T cells sorted from blood, taken in a trial of the OX40 agonist ivuxolimab. The gene calls are TRBV30 and TRBJ1-1; 7 positions agree with TRBD1. CDR3 sequence reads: CAWFRGAGTEAFF. CDR3 coding DNA: TGTGCCTGGTTCAGGGGGGCGGGCACTGAAGCTTTCTTT. The variable domain in full, completed from reference TRBV30 and TRBJ1-1, reads SQTIHQWPATLVQPVGSPLSLECTVEGTSNPNLYWYRQAAGRGLQLLFYSVGIGQISSEVPQNLSASRPQDRQFILSSKKLLLSDSGFYLCAWFRGAGTEAFFGQGTRLTVV.